This T cell receptor beta chain was captured by sequencing in a study of blood T cell repertoires in COVID-19. As for the study in general: The United States, Italy and Spain supplied acute and convalescent COVID-19 samples. PBMCs, B-cell-depleted T cells, or T cells provided the cDNA or gDNA that made up the material.

The authors' processing: Nucleated cell number was recorded as an estimate derived from reference gene primer amplification. Measured with immunoSEQ multiplex PCR; TCRdb has only the in-frame clones, and not every one. That table furnishes V, J and clone size, whereas the DNA furnished D and trimming. The sample lists fewer than 350,000 clones; 85% were seen once. As for this clone: The sample has other DNA sequences that encode this CDR3 too.

Participants, about 18 to 90 years old, spanned 25 or so US areas. Sequences were obtained from PBMCs or T cells enriched from blood (not recorded which). This receptor was obtained from a woman aged 25 to 39 who had been exposed to COVID-19.

CDR3 sequence reads: CASSPGDYGYTF. The CDR3 bases are TGTGCCAGCAGTCCAGGGGACTATGGCTACACCTTC. The chain recombines TRBV28 with TRBJ1-2, with TRBD1 as a possible D gene (6 bases). Trimming shortened V by 5 bases and J by 3 bases, and 7 bases separated the two germline ends. CDR3 length: 12 residues. Germline CDR1 MDHEN, CDR2 SYDVKM.